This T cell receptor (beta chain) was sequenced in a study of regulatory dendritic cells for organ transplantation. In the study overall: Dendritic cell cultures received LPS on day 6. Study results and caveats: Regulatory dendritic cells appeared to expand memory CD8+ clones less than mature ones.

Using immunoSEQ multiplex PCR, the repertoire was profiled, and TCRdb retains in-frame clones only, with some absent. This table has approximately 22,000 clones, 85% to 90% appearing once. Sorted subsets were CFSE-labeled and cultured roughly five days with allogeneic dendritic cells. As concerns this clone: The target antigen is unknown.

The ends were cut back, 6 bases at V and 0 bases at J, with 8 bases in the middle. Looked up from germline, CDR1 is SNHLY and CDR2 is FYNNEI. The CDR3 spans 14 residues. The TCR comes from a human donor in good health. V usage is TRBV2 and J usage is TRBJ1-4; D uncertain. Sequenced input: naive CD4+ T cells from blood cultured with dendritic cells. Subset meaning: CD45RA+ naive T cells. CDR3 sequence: CASRYRATNEKLFF. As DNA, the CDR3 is TGTGCCAGCAGGTACCGAGCAACTAATGAAAAACTGTTTTTT.